The 6 T cell receptor beta chains below come from one sample, sequenced in a study of OX40 agonist ivuxolimab in advanced cancers. Clones were sequenced by immunoSEQ multiplex PCR, and TCRdb holds only the in-frame ones, with some missing. The repertoire holds roughly 23,000 clones, with approximately 85% as singletons. This specimen consisted of CD4+ or CD8+ T cells sorted from blood, obtained in a trial of the OX40 agonist ivuxolimab. Receptors were obtained from an adult with an advanced solid tumor such as melanoma, head and neck, liver or kidney cancer.

The V gene is TRBV14, the J gene TRBJ1-4, with 7 bases fitting TRBD1. The V gene end was trimmed by 9 bases and the J gene end by 0 bases; junction bases not matched to a gene: 7. This CDR3 spans 15 amino acids. Germline CDR1 and CDR2: SGHDN and FVKESK. The CDR3 is CARYNRGATNEKLFF. In nucleotides, the CDR3 is TGTGCCAGGTATAACAGGGGCGCAACTAATGAAAAACTGTTTTTT.

The gene calls are TRBV13 and TRBJ2-3; TRBD2 matches 12 bases. This CDR3 spans 20 amino acids. The germline CDR1 and CDR2 sequences are PRHDT and FYEKMQ (reference sequence). The junction had 16 bases not matched to a gene; V was cut back by 4 bases and J by 2 bases. This CDR3 reads CASSSGRGLAGGQNTDTQYF. CDR3 DNA: TGTGCCAGCAGCTCGGGTAGGGGGCTAGCGGGAGGGCAAAACACAGATACGCAGTATTTT.

The J gene is TRBJ1-1, the V gene TRBV25-1; D uncertain. The CDR3 is 13 residues long. V was clipped by 2 bases and J by 5 bases, with 9 bases between them. CDR1 and CDR2 from the germline V gene are MGHDK and SYGVNS. The CDR3 bases are TGTGCCAGCAGTGAAGGAAGTTGGACTGAAGCTTTCTTT. Its translation is CASSEGSWTEAFF.

This chain links TRBV28 with TRBJ1-1, with no clear D. CDR1 and CDR2 (germline): MDHEN, SYDVKM. V lost 2 bases to trimming and J lost 4 bases, with 11 bases between them. CDR3 length equals 14 residues. CDR3 nucleotide sequence: TGTGCCAGCAGTTTAGCACAGTCGGGCACTGAAGCTTTCTTT. Translation: CASSLAQSGTEAFF.

J is TRBJ2-5 and V is TRBV18; 13 bases agree with TRBD2. The CDR3 contains 15 residues. Germline CDR1 KGHSH, CDR2 LQKENI. The trim removed 4 bases at V and 1 base at J, leaving 0 bases unmatched. CDR3 coding DNA: TGTGCCAGCTCACGGACTAGCGGGGGCCAAGAGACCCAGTACTTC. This translates into CASSRTSGGQETQYF.

The rearrangement joins TRBV2 to TRBJ2-7; D assignment may be TRBD1 or TRBD2 (7 bases each). Germline V gene data show CDR1 as SNHLY and CDR2 as FYNNEI. V gave up 10 bases and J gave up 2 bases, with 21 bases separating them. The CDR3 runs to 15 residues. CDR3 nucleotides: TGTGCCACCAAGTGGGGGAGGGGGCAGACCTACGAGCAGTACTTC. This codes for CATKWGRGQTYEQYF.